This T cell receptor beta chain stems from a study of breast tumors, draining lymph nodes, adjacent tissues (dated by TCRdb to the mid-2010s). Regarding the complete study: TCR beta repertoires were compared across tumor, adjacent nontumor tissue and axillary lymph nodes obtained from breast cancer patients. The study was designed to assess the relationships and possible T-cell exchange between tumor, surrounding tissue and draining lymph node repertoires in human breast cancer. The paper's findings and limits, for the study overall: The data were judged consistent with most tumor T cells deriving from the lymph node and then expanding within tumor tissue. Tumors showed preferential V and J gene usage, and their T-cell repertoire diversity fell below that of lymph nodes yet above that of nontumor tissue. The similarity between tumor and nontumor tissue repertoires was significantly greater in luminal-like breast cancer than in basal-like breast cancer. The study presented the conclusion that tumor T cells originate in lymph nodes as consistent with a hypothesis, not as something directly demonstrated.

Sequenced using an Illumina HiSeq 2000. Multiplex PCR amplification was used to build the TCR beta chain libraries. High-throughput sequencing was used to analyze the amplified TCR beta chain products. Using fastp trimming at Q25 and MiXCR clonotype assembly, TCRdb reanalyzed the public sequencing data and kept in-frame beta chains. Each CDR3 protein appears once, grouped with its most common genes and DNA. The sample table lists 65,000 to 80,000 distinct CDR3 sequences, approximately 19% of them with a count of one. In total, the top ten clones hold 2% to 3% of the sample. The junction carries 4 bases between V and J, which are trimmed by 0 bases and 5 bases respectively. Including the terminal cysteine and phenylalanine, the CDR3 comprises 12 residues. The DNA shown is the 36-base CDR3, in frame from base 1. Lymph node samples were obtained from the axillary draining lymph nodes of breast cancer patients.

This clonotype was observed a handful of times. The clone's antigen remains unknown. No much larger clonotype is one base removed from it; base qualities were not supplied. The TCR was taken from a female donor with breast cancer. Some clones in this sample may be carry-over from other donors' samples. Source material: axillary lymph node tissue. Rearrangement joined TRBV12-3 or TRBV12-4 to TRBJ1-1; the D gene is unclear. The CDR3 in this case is CASSLAVTEAFF. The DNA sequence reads TGTGCCAGCAGTTTAGCTGTTACTGAAGCTTTCTTT.